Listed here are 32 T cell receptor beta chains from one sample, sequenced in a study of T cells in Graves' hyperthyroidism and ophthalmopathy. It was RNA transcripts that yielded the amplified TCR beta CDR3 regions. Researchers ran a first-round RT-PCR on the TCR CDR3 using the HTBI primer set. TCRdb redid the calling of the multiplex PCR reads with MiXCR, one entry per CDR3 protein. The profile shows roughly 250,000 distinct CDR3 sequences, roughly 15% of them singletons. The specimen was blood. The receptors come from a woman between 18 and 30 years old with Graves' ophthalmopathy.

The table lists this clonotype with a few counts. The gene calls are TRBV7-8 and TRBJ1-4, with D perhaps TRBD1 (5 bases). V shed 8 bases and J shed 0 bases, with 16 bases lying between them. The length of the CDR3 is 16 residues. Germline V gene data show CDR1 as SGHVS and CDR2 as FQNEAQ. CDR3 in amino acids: CASGRQMFATNEKLFF. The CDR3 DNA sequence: TGTGCCAGCGGCAGACAGATGTTTGCAACTAATGAAAAACTGTTTTTT.

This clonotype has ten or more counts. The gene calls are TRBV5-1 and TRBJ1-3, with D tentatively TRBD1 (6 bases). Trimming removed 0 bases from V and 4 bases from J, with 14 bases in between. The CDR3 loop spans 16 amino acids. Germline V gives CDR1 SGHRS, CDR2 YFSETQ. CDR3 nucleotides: TGCGCCAGCAGCTTGGGCCCTACAGGGATCGGAAACACCATATATTTT. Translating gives CASSLGPTGIGNTIYF.

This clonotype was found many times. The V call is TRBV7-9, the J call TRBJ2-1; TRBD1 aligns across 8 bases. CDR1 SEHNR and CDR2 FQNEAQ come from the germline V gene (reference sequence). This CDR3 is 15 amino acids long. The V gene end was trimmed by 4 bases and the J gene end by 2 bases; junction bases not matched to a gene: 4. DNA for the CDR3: TGTGCCAGCAGCTATGGACAGGGAACCTACAATGAGCAGTTCTTC. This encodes CASSYGQGTYNEQFF.

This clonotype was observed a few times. CDR3 bases: TGTGCCTGGGCGGGGAAGTCGACCGGGGAGCTGTTTTTT. This translates into CAWAGKSTGELFF. The chain is built from TRBV7-8 and TRBJ2-2; TRBD2 might be the D (6 bases). CDR3 size: 13 residues. CDR1 SGHVS and CDR2 FQNEAQ come from the germline V gene. V lost 11 bases and J 5 bases, leaving 15 bases between the germline ends.

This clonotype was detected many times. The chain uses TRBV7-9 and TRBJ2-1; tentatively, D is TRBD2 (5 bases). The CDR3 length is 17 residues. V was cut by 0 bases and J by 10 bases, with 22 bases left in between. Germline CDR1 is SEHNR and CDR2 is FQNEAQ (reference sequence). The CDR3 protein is CASSLALSVEGSGEQFF. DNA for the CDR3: TGTGCCAGCAGCTTAGCGCTATCAGTCGAGGGTAGTGGGGAGCAGTTCTTC.

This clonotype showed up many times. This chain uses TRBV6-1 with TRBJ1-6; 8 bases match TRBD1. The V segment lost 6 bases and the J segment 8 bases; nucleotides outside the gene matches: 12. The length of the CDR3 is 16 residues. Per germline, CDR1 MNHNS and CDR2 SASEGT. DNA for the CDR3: TGTGCCAGCAGGTCCGGGACAGGCGCGGGGTATTCACCCCTCCACTTT. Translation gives CASRSGTGAGYSPLHF.

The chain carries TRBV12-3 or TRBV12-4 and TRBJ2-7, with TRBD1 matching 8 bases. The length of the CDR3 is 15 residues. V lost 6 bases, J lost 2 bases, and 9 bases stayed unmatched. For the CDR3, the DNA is TGTGCCAGCAGCTCCCCCGGGACAGGCCCCTACGAGCAGTACTTC. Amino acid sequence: CASSSPGTGPYEQYF.

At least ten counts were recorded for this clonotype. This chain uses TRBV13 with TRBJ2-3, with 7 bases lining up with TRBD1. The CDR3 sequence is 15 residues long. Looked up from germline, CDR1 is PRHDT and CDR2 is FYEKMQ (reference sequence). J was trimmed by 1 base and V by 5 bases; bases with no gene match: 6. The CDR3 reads CASSPGGRGTDTQYF. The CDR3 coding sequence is TGTGCCAGCAGCCCAGGGGGTCGTGGCACAGATACGCAGTATTTT.

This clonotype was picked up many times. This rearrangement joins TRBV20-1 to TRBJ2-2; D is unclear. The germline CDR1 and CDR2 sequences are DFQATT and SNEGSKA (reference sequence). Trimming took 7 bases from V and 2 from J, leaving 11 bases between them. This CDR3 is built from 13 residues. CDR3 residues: CSGTDLNTGELFF. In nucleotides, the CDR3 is TGCAGTGGCACGGATCTAAACACCGGGGAGCTGTTTTTT.

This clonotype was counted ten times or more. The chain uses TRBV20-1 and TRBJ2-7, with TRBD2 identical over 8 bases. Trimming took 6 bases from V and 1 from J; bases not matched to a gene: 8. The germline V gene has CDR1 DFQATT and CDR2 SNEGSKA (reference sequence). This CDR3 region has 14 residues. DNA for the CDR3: TGCAGTGCCCACTGGCAGCGGGGGTCCTACGAGCAGTACTTC. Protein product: CSAHWQRGSYEQYF.

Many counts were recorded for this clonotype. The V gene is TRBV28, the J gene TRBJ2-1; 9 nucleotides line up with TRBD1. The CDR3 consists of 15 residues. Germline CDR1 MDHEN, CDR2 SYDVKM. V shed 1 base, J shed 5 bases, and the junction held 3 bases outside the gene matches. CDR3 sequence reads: CASSLFGTGNNEQFF. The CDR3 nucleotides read TGTGCCAGCAGTTTATTTGGGACAGGGAACAATGAGCAGTTCTTC.

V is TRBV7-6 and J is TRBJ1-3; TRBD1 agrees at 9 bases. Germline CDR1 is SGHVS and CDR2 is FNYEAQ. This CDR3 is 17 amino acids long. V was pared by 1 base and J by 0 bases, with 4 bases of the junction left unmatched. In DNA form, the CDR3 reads TGTGCCAGCAGCTTAGACGGGGGACAGGGCTCTGGAAACACCATATATTTT. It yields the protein CASSLDGGQGSGNTIYF.

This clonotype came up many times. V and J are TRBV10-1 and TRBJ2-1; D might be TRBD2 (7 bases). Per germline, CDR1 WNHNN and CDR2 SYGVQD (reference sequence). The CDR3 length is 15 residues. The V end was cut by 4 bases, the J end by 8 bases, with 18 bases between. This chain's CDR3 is CASSAGGGGVDEQFF. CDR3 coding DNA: TGCGCCAGCAGTGCTGGCGGGGGCGGAGTGGATGAGCAGTTCTTC.

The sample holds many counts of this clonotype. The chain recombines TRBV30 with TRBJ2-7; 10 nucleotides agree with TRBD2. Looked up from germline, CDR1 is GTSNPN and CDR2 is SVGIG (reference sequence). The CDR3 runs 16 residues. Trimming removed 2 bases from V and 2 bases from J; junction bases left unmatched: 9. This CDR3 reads CAWSIRTSGDTYEQYF. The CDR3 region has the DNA TGTGCCTGGAGTATCCGAACTAGCGGGGACACCTACGAGCAGTACTTC.

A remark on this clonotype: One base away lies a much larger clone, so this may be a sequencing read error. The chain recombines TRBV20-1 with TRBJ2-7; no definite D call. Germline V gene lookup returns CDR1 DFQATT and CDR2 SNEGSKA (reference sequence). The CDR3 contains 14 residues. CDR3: CSATKSSSSYEKYF. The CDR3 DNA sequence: TGCAGTGCTACCAAGAGTTCTTCCTCCTACGAGAAGTACTTC.

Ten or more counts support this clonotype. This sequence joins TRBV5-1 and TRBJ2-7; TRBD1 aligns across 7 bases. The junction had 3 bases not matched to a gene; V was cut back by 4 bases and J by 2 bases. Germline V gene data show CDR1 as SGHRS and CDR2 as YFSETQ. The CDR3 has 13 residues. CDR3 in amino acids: CASSHGQAYEQYF. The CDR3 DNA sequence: TGCGCCAGCAGCCACGGACAGGCCTACGAGCAGTACTTC.

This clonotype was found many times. CDR3 nucleotides: TGTGCCAGCGGGTCGGACTTCTTATACACTGAAGCTTTCTTT. It codes for CASGSDFLYTEAFF. V and J are TRBV6-1 and TRBJ1-1; D not certain. The germline V gene has CDR1 MNHNS and CDR2 SASEGT. The CDR3 has 14 amino acids. V was trimmed by 8 bases and J by 3 bases, leaving 16 bases between them.

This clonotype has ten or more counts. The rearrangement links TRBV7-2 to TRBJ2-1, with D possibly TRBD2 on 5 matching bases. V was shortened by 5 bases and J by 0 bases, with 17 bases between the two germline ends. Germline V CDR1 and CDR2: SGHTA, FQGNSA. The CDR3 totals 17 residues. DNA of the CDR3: TGTGCCAGCAGCGGAACGATGCGGAGGTCCTCCTACAATGAGCAGTTCTTC. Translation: CASSGTMRRSSYNEQFF.

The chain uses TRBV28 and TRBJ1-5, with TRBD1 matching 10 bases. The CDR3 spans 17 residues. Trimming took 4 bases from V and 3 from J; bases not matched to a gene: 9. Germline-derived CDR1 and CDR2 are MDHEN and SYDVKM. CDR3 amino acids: CASSSLGTGAHNQPQHF. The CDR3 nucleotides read TGTGCCAGCAGTTCTCTCGGGACAGGGGCTCACAATCAGCCCCAGCATTTT.

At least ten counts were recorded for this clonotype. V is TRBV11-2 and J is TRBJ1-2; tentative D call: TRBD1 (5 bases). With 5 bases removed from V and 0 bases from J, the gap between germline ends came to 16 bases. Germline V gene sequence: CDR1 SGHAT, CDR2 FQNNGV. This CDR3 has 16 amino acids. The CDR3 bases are TGTGCCAGCAGCCCTTCCTGGGGGATAACTAACTATGGCTACACCTTC. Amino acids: CASSPSWGITNYGYTF.

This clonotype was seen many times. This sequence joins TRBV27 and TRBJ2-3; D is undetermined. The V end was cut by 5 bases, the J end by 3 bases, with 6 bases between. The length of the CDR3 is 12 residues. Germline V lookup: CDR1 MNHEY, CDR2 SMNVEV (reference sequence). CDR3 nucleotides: TGTGCCAGCAGTGGACCAACAGATACGCAGTATTTT. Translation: CASSGPTDTQYF.

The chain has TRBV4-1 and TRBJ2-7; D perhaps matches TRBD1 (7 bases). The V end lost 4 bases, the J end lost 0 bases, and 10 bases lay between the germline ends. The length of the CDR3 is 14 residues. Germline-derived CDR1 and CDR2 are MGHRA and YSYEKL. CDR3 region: CASSLRGDSYEQYF. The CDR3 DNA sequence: TGCGCCAGCAGCCTCAGGGGGGACTCCTACGAGCAGTACTTC.

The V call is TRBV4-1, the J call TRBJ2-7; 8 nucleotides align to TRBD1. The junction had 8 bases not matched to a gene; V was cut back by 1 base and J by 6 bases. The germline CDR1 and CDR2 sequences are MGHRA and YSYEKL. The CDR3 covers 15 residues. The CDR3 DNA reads TGCGCCAGCAGCCAAGGTGCGACAGGGGTCCTCGAGCAGTACTTC. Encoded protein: CASSQGATGVLEQYF.

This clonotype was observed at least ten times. CDR3 sequence: CASRDRGTLVGYTF. The CDR3 DNA reads as TGTGCCAGCAGGGACAGGGGGACGCTTGTCGGCTACACCTTC. The chain is built from TRBV2 and TRBJ1-2; the match to TRBD1 covers 10 bases. There are 14 residues in the CDR3. Trimming at V came to 6 bases and at J to 8 bases, leaving 9 bases not matched to a gene. Germline V lookup: CDR1 SNHLY, CDR2 FYNNEI.

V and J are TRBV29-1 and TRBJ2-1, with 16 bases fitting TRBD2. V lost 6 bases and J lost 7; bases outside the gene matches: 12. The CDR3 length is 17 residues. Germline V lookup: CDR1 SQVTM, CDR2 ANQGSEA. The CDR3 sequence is CSVCLIGTSGGGNEQFF. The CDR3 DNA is TGCAGCGTCTGTTTGATCGGGACTAGCGGGGGGGGGAATGAGCAGTTCTTC.

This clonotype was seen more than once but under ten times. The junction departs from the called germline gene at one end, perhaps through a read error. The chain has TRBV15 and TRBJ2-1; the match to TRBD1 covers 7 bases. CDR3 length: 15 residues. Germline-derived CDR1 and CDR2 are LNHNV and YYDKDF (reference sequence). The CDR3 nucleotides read TGTGCCACCAGCATAACAGGGGCCTCCTACAATGGGCAGTTCTTC. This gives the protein CATSITGASYNGQFF.

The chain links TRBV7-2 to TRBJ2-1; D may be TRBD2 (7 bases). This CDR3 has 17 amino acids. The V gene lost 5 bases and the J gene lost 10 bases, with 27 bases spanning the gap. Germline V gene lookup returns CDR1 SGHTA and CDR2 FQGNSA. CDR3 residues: CASSPYRGRERHGEQFF. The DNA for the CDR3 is TGTGCCAGCAGCCCATACCGGGGGCGGGAGCGGCACGGGGAGCAGTTCTTC.

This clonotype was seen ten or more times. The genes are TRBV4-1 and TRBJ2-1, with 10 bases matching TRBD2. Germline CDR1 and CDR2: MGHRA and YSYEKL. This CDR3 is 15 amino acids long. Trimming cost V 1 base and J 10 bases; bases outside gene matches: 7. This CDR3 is CASSQGAGGPQEQFF. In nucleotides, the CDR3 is TGCGCCAGCAGCCAAGGAGCGGGGGGGCCGCAGGAGCAGTTCTTC.

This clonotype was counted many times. The chain's CDR3 is CATSRSTRYNEQFF. The CDR3 coding sequence is TGTGCCACCAGCAGGTCGACTAGGTACAATGAGCAGTTCTTC. The chain recombines TRBV15 with TRBJ2-1, with D tentatively TRBD2 (6 bases). Deletions cut 3 bases from V and 4 bases from J, with 10 bases between. This CDR3 has 14 residues. Germline V gene lookup returns CDR1 LNHNV and CDR2 YYDKDF (reference sequence).

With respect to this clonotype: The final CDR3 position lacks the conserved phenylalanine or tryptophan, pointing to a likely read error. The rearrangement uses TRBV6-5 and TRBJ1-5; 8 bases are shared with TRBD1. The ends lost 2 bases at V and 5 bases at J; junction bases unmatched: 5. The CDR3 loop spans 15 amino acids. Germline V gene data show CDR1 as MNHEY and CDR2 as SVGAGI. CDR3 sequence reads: CASSYARGRDQPQHS. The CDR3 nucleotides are TGTGCCAGCAGTTACGCCAGGGGGCGAGATCAGCCCCAGCATTCT.

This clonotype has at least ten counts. DNA of the CDR3: TGCAGTGCTAGAGATCGGGGGACTAGCGGGGTCAATGAGCAGTTCTTC. As protein: CSARDRGTSGVNEQFF. The rearrangement joins TRBV20-1 to TRBJ2-1; 13 bases line up with TRBD2. The germline gives CDR1 DFQATT, CDR2 SNEGSKA (reference sequence). With 0 bases clipped from V and 6 bases from J, the junction kept 5 bases outside the gene matches. CDR3 length equals 16 residues.

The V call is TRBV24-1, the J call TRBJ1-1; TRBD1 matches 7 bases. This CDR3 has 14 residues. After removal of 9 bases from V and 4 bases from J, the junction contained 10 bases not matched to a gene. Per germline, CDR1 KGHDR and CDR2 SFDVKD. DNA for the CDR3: TGTGCCACCTCACCAGGGGGGGCGGGCACTGAAGCTTTCTTT. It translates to CATSPGGAGTEAFF.